One sample yielded the 19 T cell receptor beta chains listed below, sequenced in a study of blood T cell repertoires in COVID-19. TCRdb's copy holds only in-frame clones and misses some; the assay was immunoSEQ multiplex PCR. Found here are about 270,000 clones, 70% to 90% of them singletons; the top ten hold 4.1%. The sample taken for sequencing was peripheral blood. These receptors were collected from a woman between 45 and 65 years old with active or convalescent COVID-19.

CDR3 region: CATRLTANTEAFF. The CDR3 DNA follows: TGCGCCACCCGCCTGACAGCGAACACTGAAGCTTTCTTT. The chain links TRBV5-1 to TRBJ1-1; maybe TRBD1 (5 bases). V was pared by 9 bases and J by 1 base, with 13 bases between. CDR3 size: 13 residues. Germline V lookup: CDR1 SGHRS, CDR2 YFSETQ.

This clone was seen just once. The chain recombines TRBV2 with TRBJ1-6; D gene uncertain. V was pared by 8 bases and J by 5 bases, with 10 bases between. This CDR3 contains 13 residues. Germline-derived CDR1 and CDR2 are SNHLY and FYNNEI. CDR3: CASRRDHNSPLHF. The CDR3 bases are TGTGCCAGCCGGAGGGATCATAATTCACCCCTCCACTTT.

This clone is a singleton in its sample. The chain carries TRBV5-4 and TRBJ2-5, with D perhaps TRBD2 (6 bases). V gave up 4 bases and J gave up 4 bases, with 8 bases separating them. Germline V gives CDR1 SGHNT, CDR2 YYREEE (reference sequence). CDR3 length equals 12 residues. CDR3 coding DNA: TGTGCCAGCAGCCGGGGGATAGAGACCCAGTACTTC. This sequence encodes CASSRGIETQYF.

This clone was detected a few times. The rearrangement links TRBV21-1 to TRBJ2-7; TRBD1, the D gene given by the table, was not confirmed from the DNA. TRBV21-1 is annotated as a pseudogene. The CDR3 runs to 15 residues. CDR3: CASSKDRDRSYEQYF. The CDR3 coding sequence is TGTGCCAGCAGCAAAGACAGGGACCGTTCCTACGAGCAGTACTTC.

The chain couples TRBV19 to TRBJ1-1; no definite D call. Germline values: CDR1 LNHDA, CDR2 SQIVND (reference sequence). The CDR3 is 14 residues long. V lost 4 bases, J lost 1 base, and 10 bases lay in between. CDR3 in amino acids: CASSRLLPNTEAFF. The CDR3 bases are TGTGCCAGTAGTAGGCTTTTACCGAACACTGAAGCTTTCTTT.

The chain carries TRBV4-2 and TRBJ2-1; tentatively, D is TRBD2 (6 bases). Per the germline V gene, CDR1 is LGHNA and CDR2 is YNFKEQ. CDR3 size: 14 residues. V gave up 1 base and J gave up 9 bases, with 13 bases separating them. The chain's CDR3 is CASSQAVRESEQFF. The CDR3 region has the DNA TGTGCCAGCAGCCAAGCGGTACGGGAGAGTGAGCAGTTCTTC.

The chain carries TRBV3-1 (or the pseudogene TRBV3-2) and TRBJ1-1; D is undetermined. Germline CDR1 is LGHDT and CDR2 is YNNKEL (reference sequence). With 1 base removed from V and 3 bases from J, the gap between germline ends came to 15 bases. CDR3 length equals 16 residues. The DNA of the CDR3 is TGTGCCAGCAGCCAAGGAGCAGGAACCCGTCACACTGAAGCTTTCTTT. Translating it yields CASSQGAGTRHTEAFF.

This chain connects TRBV19 to TRBJ2-2; D uncertain. V lost 5 bases, J lost 5 bases, and 9 bases lay in between. Germline CDR1 LNHDA, CDR2 SQIVND (reference sequence). This CDR3 is built from 13 residues. CDR3 nucleotide sequence: TGTGCCAGTAGTGGATTCGGGACCGGGGAGCTGTTTTTT. It yields the protein CASSGFGTGELFF. Full variable domain (rest looked up from reference TRBV19 and TRBJ2-2): DGGITQSPKYLFRKEGQNVTLSCEQNLNHDAMYWYRQDPGQGLRLIYYSQIVNDFQKGDIAEGYSVSREKKESFPLTVTSAQKNPTAFYLCASSGFGTGELFFGEGSRLTVL.

The chain carries TRBV10-3 and TRBJ1-1; 10 positions agree with TRBD1. This CDR3 region has 15 residues. The ends lost 0 bases at V and 4 bases at J; junction bases unmatched: 2. The germline V gene has CDR1 ENHRY and CDR2 SYGVKD. The CDR3 sequence is CAISESRDRGTEAFF. The CDR3 coding sequence is TGTGCCATCAGTGAGTCGAGGGACAGGGGCACTGAAGCTTTCTTT.

This chain connects TRBV5-4 to TRBJ1-1; D gene unclear. V dropped 3 bases and J dropped 1 base, with 10 bases sitting between them. The CDR3 has 14 amino acids. Germline V gives CDR1 SGHNT, CDR2 YYREEE (reference sequence). CDR3 sequence (DNA): TGTGCCAGCAGCTCAACAGCGGCGAACACTGAAGCTTTCTTT. Its protein product is CASSSTAANTEAFF.

This chain links TRBV15 with TRBJ1-2, with D perhaps matching TRBD1 (6 bases). Germline V lookup: CDR1 LNHNV, CDR2 YYDKDF (reference sequence). This CDR3 spans 16 amino acids. The ends were cut back, 0 bases at V and 4 bases at J, with 15 bases in the middle. The CDR3 protein is CATSRDAQGTLYGYTF. CDR3 DNA sequence: TGTGCCACCAGCAGAGATGCTCAAGGGACACTCTATGGCTACACCTTC.

This clone has a handful of counts. This chain connects TRBV6-5 to TRBJ1-3; no firm D call. V lost 0 bases and J lost 2, with 5 bases in between. This CDR3 is built from 14 residues. Germline assignment: CDR1 MNHEY and CDR2 SVGAGI. CDR3 in amino acids: CASSYSEAGNTIYF. The CDR3 DNA reads TGTGCCAGCAGTTACTCGGAGGCTGGAAACACCATATATTTT.

The rearrangement links TRBV7-2 to TRBJ2-7; TRBD1 aligns across 7 bases. CDR1 is SGHTA, CDR2 FQGNSA, per germline. The V gene end was trimmed by 1 base and the J gene end by 3 bases; junction bases not matched to a gene: 3. The CDR3 is made up of 14 amino acids. In DNA, the CDR3 is TGTGCCAGCAGCTTAGTGGGACAGTACTACGAGCAGTACTTC. Protein sequence: CASSLVGQYYEQYF.

V is TRBV4-1 and J is TRBJ2-1; D gene ambiguous. The CDR3 length is 16 residues. CDR1 MGHRA and CDR2 YSYEKL come from the germline V gene. The V end lost 3 bases, the J end lost 5 bases, and 17 bases lay between the germline ends. CDR3 region: CASSHRRLADNNEQFF. The CDR3 bases are TGCGCCAGCAGCCACCGACGATTGGCCGACAACAATGAGCAGTTCTTC.

The rearrangement uses TRBV7-2 and TRBJ1-2; D is possibly TRBD1 (5 bases). Germline assignment: CDR1 SGHTA and CDR2 FQGNSA. Trimming shortened V by 4 bases and J by 9 bases, and 18 bases separated the two germline ends. The CDR3 extends over 14 amino acids. DNA of the CDR3: TGTGCCAGCAGCTCAAGTCATCCTGCAGGGAGCTACACCTTC. Encoded protein: CASSSSHPAGSYTF.

V is TRBV7-8 and J is TRBJ1-2; no definite D call. CDR1 and CDR2 (germline): SGHVS, FQNEAQ. This CDR3 has 13 residues. Trimming removed 8 bases at V and 6 bases at J, with 16 bases between. CDR3 residues: CASFSRVGDGYTF. In nucleotides, the CDR3 is TGTGCCAGCTTCTCGAGGGTAGGAGATGGCTACACCTTC.

This chain links TRBV2 with TRBJ1-2; possibly TRBD1 for D (6 bases). The CDR3 has 13 amino acids. Germline-derived CDR1 and CDR2 are SNHLY and FYNNEI. The V gene lost 4 bases and the J gene lost 4 bases, with 10 bases spanning the gap. Here the CDR3 reads CASSVQDSYGYTF. The CDR3 DNA follows: TGTGCCAGCAGTGTACAGGACAGCTATGGCTACACCTTC.

The chain combines TRBV10-2 with TRBJ1-6; weak D call: TRBD1 (5 bases). This CDR3 is 13 amino acids long. CDR1 is WSHSY, CDR2 SAAADI, per germline. V was pared by 7 bases and J by 6 bases, with 10 bases between. For the CDR3, the DNA is TGCGCCAGCAACCAACAGGTTAATTCACCCCTCCACTTT. Protein product: CASNQQVNSPLHF.

The V call is TRBV10-3, the J call TRBJ2-1, with TRBD2 matching 10 bases. The CDR3 totals 15 residues. V lost 6 bases and J lost 4; bases outside the gene matches: 6. CDR1 and CDR2 from the germline V gene are ENHRY and SYGVKD. This CDR3 reads CAISTGTSVYNEQFF. The DNA of the CDR3 is TGTGCCATCAGCACAGGGACTAGCGTATACAATGAGCAGTTCTTC.